Shown below are 22 T cell receptor beta chains from a single sample sequenced in a study of neurological immune-mediated disorders. Each CDR3 protein is one row after TCRdb ran MiXCR on the 5' RACE reads. The table has tens of thousands of distinct CDR3 sequences, around 3.6% seen once; the top ten hold around 1.5%. The sequenced sample was PBMCs. All receptors come from a young man with multiple sclerosis.

This clonotype was recorded at least ten times. The gene calls are TRBV9 and TRBJ2-3, with TRBD2 as a possible D gene (6 bases). The CDR3 spans 16 residues. V lost 3 bases, J lost 4 bases, and 18 bases lay in between. Germline V gene data show CDR1 as SGDLS and CDR2 as YYNGEE. CDR3 coding DNA: TGTGCCAGCAGCGAGAGGGCCGGGAGTAGTGCAGATACGCAGTATTTT. Translated, it gives CASSERAGSSADTQYF.

The table lists this clonotype with many counts. The chain recombines TRBV10-3 with TRBJ2-7, with TRBD1 matching over 11 bases. The V segment lost 2 bases and the J segment 4 bases; nucleotides outside the gene matches: 1. The CDR3 is 14 amino acids. Germline loops: CDR1 ENHRY, CDR2 SYGVKD. This CDR3 is CAISEGQGAYEQYF. CDR3 sequence (DNA): TGTGCCATCAGTGAGGGACAGGGGGCTTACGAGCAGTACTTC.

This clonotype was observed a handful of times. V usage is TRBV19 and J usage is TRBJ2-2; 8 bases are shared with TRBD1. The V gene's germline CDR1 is LNHDA and CDR2 SQIVND (reference sequence). V trimming: 7 bases; J trimming: 0 bases; junction bases outside the gene matches: 1. The CDR3 spans 14 residues. The CDR3 coding sequence is TGTGCCAGTATACAGGGGGCGAACACCGGGGAGCTGTTTTTT. Protein: CASIQGANTGELFF.

This clonotype appeared many times. This chain connects TRBV5-1 to TRBJ2-1, with D perhaps TRBD1 or TRBD2 (5 bases each). The ends were cut back, 4 bases at V and 6 bases at J, with 17 bases in the middle. Germline CDR1 and CDR2: SGHRS and YFSETQ. The CDR3 has 15 amino acids. This CDR3 is CASSPTRDLGNEQFF. CDR3 DNA sequence: TGCGCCAGCAGCCCCACGAGGGACCTGGGCAATGAGCAGTTCTTC.

This clonotype was recorded many times. The genes are TRBV5-1 and TRBJ2-3, with D hard to call. This CDR3 has 15 amino acids. Germline-derived CDR1 and CDR2 are SGHRS and YFSETQ. V was cut by 0 bases and J by 3 bases, with 11 bases left in between. The CDR3 DNA reads as TGCGCCAGCAGCTTGGATGAGGTGAGGACAGATACGCAGTATTTT. It translates to CASSLDEVRTDTQYF. Based on the CDR3 plus reference TRBV5-1 and TRBJ2-3, the full variable domain is KAGVTQTPRYLIKTRGQQVTLSCSPISGHRSVSWYQQTPGQGLQFLFEYFSETQRNKGNFPGRFSGRQFSNSRSEMNVSTLELGDSALYLCASSLDEVRTDTQYFGPGTRLTVL.

This clonotype was recorded many times. The V gene is TRBV7-3, the J gene TRBJ2-3, with 8 bases that match TRBD2. The CDR3 is 15 residues long. The germline gives CDR1 SGHTA, CDR2 FQGTGA. Trimming at V came to 2 bases and at J to 2 bases, leaving 3 bases not matched to a gene. CDR3: CASSLAGGPTDTQYF. The CDR3, as DNA: TGTGCCAGCAGCTTAGCGGGAGGTCCCACAGATACGCAGTATTTT.

This clonotype occurred many times. This chain joins TRBV5-1 and TRBJ1-5, with TRBD1 matching 7 bases. The ends lost 0 bases at V and 2 bases at J; junction bases unmatched: 2. Per the germline V gene, CDR1 is SGHRS and CDR2 is YFSETQ. This CDR3 has 15 amino acids. CDR3 DNA: TGCGCCAGCAGCTTGGAGGGGGCAGGCAATCAGCCCCAGCATTTT. This sequence encodes CASSLEGAGNQPQHF.

This clonotype was seen repeatedly, ten times or more. The CDR3 DNA reads TGCGCCAGCAGCCCCTGGGATCTAGGGGGCCAGGATGAAAAACTGTTTTTT. Its protein product is CASSPWDLGGQDEKLFF. The V gene is TRBV4-1, the J gene TRBJ1-4; TRBD1 agrees at 7 bases. The CDR3 runs to 17 residues. CDR1 MGHRA and CDR2 YSYEKL come from the germline V gene. J gave up 6 bases and V 4 bases, and 14 bases lay outside the gene matches.

The table lists this clonotype with many counts. The rearrangement joins TRBV7-2 to TRBJ2-3; 9 bases line up with TRBD2. With V trimmed by 5 bases and J by 1 base, 16 bases remained unmatched. The CDR3 sequence is 19 residues long. Germline assignment: CDR1 SGHTA and CDR2 FQGNSA. The DNA of the CDR3 is TGTGCCAGCAGCCCCAGACCCTCGGGGAGCGGGGGGCGCACAGATACGCAGTATTTT. This sequence encodes CASSPRPSGSGGRTDTQYF.

This clonotype was seen ten or more times. The chain couples TRBV5-1 to TRBJ1-2; 8 bases are a match to TRBD1. Trimming cost V 2 bases and J 6 bases; bases outside gene matches: 12. The CDR3 is 16 amino acids. Germline CDR1 and CDR2: SGHRS and YFSETQ. The CDR3 region is CASSLPKDRVPNGYTF. CDR3 in DNA: TGCGCCAGCAGCTTACCAAAGGACAGGGTACCCAATGGCTACACCTTC.

At least ten counts were recorded for this clonotype. The rearrangement uses TRBV7-2 and TRBJ1-1; D might be TRBD1 (5 bases). This CDR3 has 14 residues. V was pared by 3 bases and J by 5 bases, with 13 bases between. CDR1 and CDR2 (germline): SGHTA, FQGNSA. The CDR3 here is CASSLIGVNTEAFF. The CDR3 DNA is TGTGCCAGCAGCTTGATAGGGGTAAATACTGAAGCTTTCTTT.

This clonotype was detected many times. This chain connects TRBV28 to TRBJ2-7; D possibly uses TRBD1 or TRBD2 (5 bases each). Germline values: CDR1 MDHEN, CDR2 SYDVKM. There are 14 residues in the CDR3. V was cut by 7 bases and J by 6 bases, with 19 bases left in between. The CDR3 loop is CASTPIGTGVEQYF. The CDR3 bases are TGTGCCAGCACCCCCATCGGGACCGGGGTCGAGCAGTACTTC. Full variable domain (rest looked up from reference TRBV28 and TRBJ2-7): DVKVTQSSRYLVKRTGEKVFLECVQDMDHENMFWYRQDPGLGLRLIYFSYDVKMKEKGDIPEGYSVSREKKERFSLILESASTNQTSMYLCASTPIGTGVEQYFGPGTRLTVT.

There are many counts of this clonotype. The chain carries TRBV12-3 or TRBV12-4 and TRBJ1-5; no clear D gene. The CDR3 has 14 amino acids. Trimming shortened V by 1 base and J by 4 bases, and 8 bases separated the two germline ends. This chain's CDR3 is CASSLGQKNQPQHF. CDR3 bases: TGTGCCAGCAGTTTAGGGCAGAAGAATCAGCCCCAGCATTTT.

This chain joins TRBV6-5 and TRBJ2-1; 14 bases line up with TRBD2. The germline gives CDR1 MNHEY, CDR2 SVGAGI. The CDR3 is 15 amino acids. V dropped 4 bases and J dropped 8; count of bases not matched to a gene: 4. The CDR3 nucleotides are TGTGCCAGCAGTTCCAGACTAGCGGGAGGGTATGAGCAGTTCTTC. It yields the protein CASSSRLAGGYEQFF.

This clonotype was counted ten times or more. V is TRBV9 and J is TRBJ1-2, with D possibly TRBD1 on 5 matching bases. Trimming left V 4 bases short and J 0 bases short, with 13 bases between. The CDR3 runs to 15 residues. Germline CDR1 is SGDLS and CDR2 is YYNGEE. CDR3 nucleotide sequence: TGTGCCAGCAGCCCGCGGGACCAAGCTAACTATGGCTACACCTTC. Translating gives CASSPRDQANYGYTF.

The sample holds many counts of this clonotype. The gene calls are TRBV29-1 and TRBJ1-1; TRBD1 matches at 10 bases. The CDR3 is 12 amino acids. Trimming cost V 3 bases and J 11 bases; bases outside gene matches: 6. Germline CDR1 reads SQVTM; CDR2 reads ANQGSEA. In DNA form, the CDR3 reads TGCAGCGTTGATGACAGGGGGCGGGAGGCTTTCTTT. Amino acid sequence: CSVDDRGREAFF.

This clonotype has ten or more counts. This sequence joins TRBV7-7 and TRBJ2-2, with D possibly being TRBD1 (6 bases). Trimming removed 2 bases from V and 2 bases from J, with 15 bases in between. Per germline, CDR1 SSHAT and CDR2 FNYEAQ (reference sequence). This CDR3 spans 17 amino acids. CDR3 nucleotides: TGTGCCAGCAGCTTACGGCTGCAGGGGCCTAACACCGGGGAGCTGTTTTTT. It encodes CASSLRLQGPNTGELFF.

This clonotype came up many times. The CDR3 here is CASRSGAFSYNEQFF. The CDR3 bases are TGTGCCAGTCGATCAGGGGCGTTTTCCTACAATGAGCAGTTCTTC. The chain has TRBV19 and TRBJ2-1, with D perhaps TRBD1 (6 bases). The germline V and J ends were trimmed by 8 bases and 1 base, with 15 bases remaining between them. Germline V lookup: CDR1 LNHDA, CDR2 SQIVND (reference sequence). The CDR3 spans 15 residues.

This clonotype was picked up many times. The CDR3 sequence is CSARDSGRQDTEAFF. The CDR3, as DNA: TGCAGTGCTAGAGATTCCGGCAGACAAGACACTGAAGCTTTCTTT. This rearrangement joins TRBV20-1 to TRBJ1-1, with D unresolved. The length of the CDR3 is 15 residues. V lost 0 bases, J lost 3 bases, and 14 bases lay in between. CDR1 and CDR2 from the germline V gene are DFQATT and SNEGSKA (reference sequence).

This clonotype occurred many times. This chain uses TRBV3-1 with TRBJ2-1; 7 positions match TRBD1. This CDR3 is 15 amino acids long. In germline, CDR1 is LGHDT, CDR2 YNNKEL (reference sequence). J lost 3 bases, V lost 5 bases, and 7 bases had no gene match. In nucleotides, the CDR3 is TGTGCCAGCAGCGCTAGACAGGGTGGCTACAATGAGCAGTTCTTC. It encodes CASSARQGGYNEQFF.

This clonotype was observed at least ten times. This chain links TRBV15 with TRBJ1-1; 7 bases are shared with TRBD1. CDR1 is LNHNV and CDR2 is YYDKDF in the germline V gene (reference sequence). This CDR3 is built from 13 residues. V was pared by 3 bases and J by 7 bases, with 5 bases of the junction left unmatched. DNA of the CDR3: TGTGCCACCAGCAGTAGACAGGGTAATGAAGCTTTCTTT. Translating it yields CATSSRQGNEAFF.

This clonotype was seen at least ten times. The V and J genes are TRBV7-9 and TRBJ1-5, with D uncertain. Germline loops: CDR1 SEHNR, CDR2 FQNEAQ (reference sequence). This CDR3 comprises 15 residues. V lost 4 bases and J lost 0, with 10 bases in between. The DNA of the CDR3 is TGTGCCAGCAGCTCCTCAGAGTATAGCAATCAGCCCCAGCATTTT. This encodes CASSSSEYSNQPQHF.